This paragraph covers one TCR beta chain sequence. Its antigen is not identified. In the PCR, 60 Vbeta and 13 Jbeta primers were used. Sequenced by immunoSEQ multiplex PCR; TCRdb stores in-frame clones only, minus some. The sample contains 140,000 or so clones, over 80% of which appear only once. The CDR3 loop spans 13 amino acids. Trimming cost V 5 bases and J 0 bases, with 7 bases left between them. Germline CDR1 LNHDA, CDR2 SQIVND (reference sequence). These data come from a study of cytomegalovirus exposure and HLA in healthy donors. Study-wide findings and caveats: It is likely that the observed cluster of highly shared sequence variants was a sequencing artifact. As was reported, the HLA-A and HLA-B alleles of most subjects were accurately predicted from TCR beta sequences. Cytomegalovirus-associated TCR beta chains were listed, numbering around 150.

The TCR originated in a woman aged 25 to 45 in good health and CMV-seronegative. Sequenced: PBMCs. The chain joins TRBV19 to TRBJ1-2, with D unresolved. For the CDR3, the DNA is TGTGCCAGTAGTGAAGACACTAACTATGGCTACACCTTC. Its translation is CASSEDTNYGYTF.